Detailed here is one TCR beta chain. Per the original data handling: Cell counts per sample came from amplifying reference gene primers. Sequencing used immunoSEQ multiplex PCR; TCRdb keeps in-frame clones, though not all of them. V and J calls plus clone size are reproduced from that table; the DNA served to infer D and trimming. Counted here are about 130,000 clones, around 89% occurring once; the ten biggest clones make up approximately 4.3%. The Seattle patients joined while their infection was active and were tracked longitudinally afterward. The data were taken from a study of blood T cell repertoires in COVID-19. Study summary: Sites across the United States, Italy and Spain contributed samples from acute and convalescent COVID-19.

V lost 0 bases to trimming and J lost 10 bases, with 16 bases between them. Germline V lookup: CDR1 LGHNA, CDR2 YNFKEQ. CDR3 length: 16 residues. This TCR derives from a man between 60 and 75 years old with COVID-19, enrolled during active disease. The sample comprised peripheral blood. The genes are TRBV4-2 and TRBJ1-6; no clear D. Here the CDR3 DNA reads TGTGCCAGCAGCCAAGATCCGGCAGGAAACTGGTCACCCCTCCACTTT. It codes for CASSQDPAGNWSPLHF.